Included here is one TCR beta chain sequence, with context. This specimen comes from a study of blood T cell repertoires in COVID-19. Clones were sequenced by immunoSEQ multiplex PCR, and TCRdb holds only the in-frame ones, with some missing. The sample holds roughly 310,000 clones; under 95% are singletons and the top ten take around 2.5%. V lost 4 bases and J lost 2; bases outside the gene matches: 11. Germline CDR1 SGHDN, CDR2 FVKESK. The CDR3 has 16 residues. What was sequenced was PBMCs or T cells enriched from blood (not recorded which). The chain couples TRBV14 to TRBJ2-7; 7 nucleotides match TRBD2. This TCR derives from a man in his sixties who had recovered from COVID-19. The CDR3 is CASSRGTNVRTYEQYF. In DNA form, the CDR3 reads TGTGCCAGCAGCCGCGGGACTAACGTTCGGACCTACGAGCAGTACTTC.